This T cell receptor beta chain derives from a study of PD-1 blockade in classical Hodgkin lymphoma. Study results and caveats: Baseline TCR diversity was reportedly lower in newly diagnosed patients than healthy donors. By C4D1, diversity of CD4+ TCRs had risen significantly, whereas that of CD8+ TCRs had not. Patients who responded completely had about the same baseline diversity as newly diagnosed patients.

Only in-frame clones appear in the TCRdb table, and some are missing; sequencing was by immunoSEQ multiplex PCR. This table holds about 58,000 clones, about 88% found once. The CDR3 has 16 amino acids. V lost 3 bases and J 9 bases, leaving 21 bases between the germline ends. CDR1 SEHNR and CDR2 FQNEAQ come from the germline V gene (reference sequence). Every one of the patients relapsed after autologous stem cell transplantation (brentuximab vedotin exposure was variable). About this clone: The target antigen is unknown.

This specimen was peripheral blood mononuclear cells (PBMCs), taken before the second cycle of nivolumab. The chain recombines TRBV7-9 with TRBJ2-1, with D possibly matching TRBD2 (5 bases). This clonotype was sampled from a human donor with classical Hodgkin lymphoma. CDR3 sequence (DNA): TGTGCCAGCAGCTTCCTGGGAGCCGGTCCCTTCGGTGAGCAGTTCTTC. Its translation: CASSFLGAGPFGEQFF.